Below are 13 T cell receptor beta chains sequenced from a single sample in a study of cytomegalovirus exposure and HLA in healthy donors (dated by TCRdb to 2016 to 2017). Receptor libraries were prepared by the immunoSEQ multiplex PCR assay. The multiplex PCR relied on a mix of 60 forward primers for TCR Vbeta segments and 13 reverse primers for TCR Jbeta segments. TCRdb took over this immuneACCESS table, retaining in-frame rearrangements with V and J assigned. Such tables are incomplete; in checked studies, under half of the missing clones stem from an unresolved V gene, and the remainder is unexplained. The sample table holds 130,000 or so clones, of which about 8.5% were seen once. 4.5% to 6% of the sample rests with the top ten. Sequencing was performed on PBMCs. These receptors were taken from a man between 40 and 49 years old in good health and CMV-seronegative.

The V and J genes are TRBV5-6 and TRBJ1-6; tentatively, D is TRBD1 (6 bases). The CDR3 spans 14 residues. Deletions cut 4 bases from V and 7 bases from J, with 12 bases between. Per the germline V gene, CDR1 is SGHDT and CDR2 is YYEEEE. The CDR3 spells CASSPDRSNSPLHF. In DNA form, the CDR3 reads TGTGCCAGCAGCCCCGACAGGAGCAATTCACCCCTCCACTTT.

The gene calls are TRBV6-6 and TRBJ2-7, with D uncertain. This CDR3 has 13 residues. CDR1 is MNHNY, CDR2 SVGAGI, per germline (reference sequence). Trimming cost V 5 bases and J 3 bases, with 11 bases left between them. The CDR3 sequence: CASSPDVDYEQYF. In DNA, the CDR3 is TGTGCCAGCAGTCCTGATGTAGACTACGAGCAGTACTTC.

This clone was observed a handful of times. The chain employs TRBV19 and TRBJ1-1, with TRBD1 as a possible D gene (6 bases). CDR1 is LNHDA and CDR2 is SQIVND in the germline V gene (reference sequence). Deletions cut 5 bases from V and 8 bases from J, with 18 bases between. This CDR3 spans 14 amino acids. CDR3 nucleotide sequence: TGTGCCAGTAGTCCAGTCGGGGGGCGGGCCGAAGCTTTCTTT. It yields the protein CASSPVGGRAEAFF.

The sample holds a few counts of this clone. The chain uses TRBV5-5 and TRBJ1-1, with no clear D. Germline V gene lookup returns CDR1 SGHKS and CDR2 YYEKEE (reference sequence). The CDR3 covers 14 residues. Trimming stripped 0 bases from V and 0 bases from J, with 6 bases between. CDR3 protein: CASSLDYVNTEAFF. The CDR3 region has the DNA TGTGCCAGCAGCTTGGATTATGTGAACACTGAAGCTTTCTTT. Variable domain in full (rest from reference TRBV5-5 and TRBJ1-1): DAGVTQSPTHLIKTRGQQVTLRCSPISGHKSVSWYQQVLGQGPQFIFQYYEKEERGRGNFPDRFSARQFPNYSSELNVNALLLGDSALYLCASSLDYVNTEAFFGQGTRLTVV.

V is TRBV21-1 and J is TRBJ1-4. TRBV21-1 constitutes a pseudogene. The CDR3 is made up of 17 amino acids. The CDR3 sequence: CASSVWRGKSDNEKLFF. The DNA of the CDR3 is TGTGCCAGCAGCGTTTGGAGGGGTAAATCGGATAATGAAAAACTGTTTTTT.

The CDR3 sequence: CALRGGPRTETQYF. DNA of the CDR3: TGTGCCTTACGCGGGGGGCCCCGGACGGAGACCCAGTACTTC. This rearrangement joins TRBV30 to TRBJ2-5, with TRBD2 identical over 8 bases. Germline V gives CDR1 GTSNPN, CDR2 SVGIG (reference sequence). V shed 7 bases and J 5 bases; nucleotides not matched to a gene: 12. The CDR3 is made up of 14 amino acids.

This sequence joins TRBV14 and TRBJ2-7; D gene uncertain. The CDR3 is made up of 13 amino acids. The V gene's germline CDR1 is SGHDN and CDR2 FVKESK. Trimming cost V 1 base and J 6 bases, with 10 bases left between them. CDR3 sequence (DNA): TGTGCCAGCAGCCAAGTACACCATTCCGAGCAGTACTTC. Its translation is CASSQVHHSEQYF.

V gene TRBV6-1 combines with J gene TRBJ2-3, with 9 bases fitting TRBD2. J was trimmed by 6 bases and V by 4 bases; bases with no gene match: 11. CDR3 length: 16 amino acids. Germline assignment: CDR1 MNHNS and CDR2 SASEGT. The CDR3 loop reads CASSVEGGGGVDTQYF. CDR3 in DNA: TGTGCCAGCAGTGTGGAAGGCGGGGGGGGCGTGGATACGCAGTATTTT.

This clone appeared a few times. The V gene is TRBV5-1, the J gene TRBJ2-5; tentatively, D is TRBD1 (6 bases). CDR3 length equals 14 residues. Trimming cost V 0 bases and J 5 bases, with 11 bases left between them. Germline V gene lookup returns CDR1 SGHRS and CDR2 YFSETQ. The CDR3, as DNA: TGCGCCAGCAGCTTGGGGACAGTGGGGGAGACCCAGTACTTC. Translating gives CASSLGTVGETQYF.

This clone was found a few times. CDR3 sequence reads: CASSGREGTDTQYF. As DNA, the CDR3 is TGTGCCAGCAGTGGCAGGGAGGGCACAGATACGCAGTATTTT. This chain joins TRBV2 and TRBJ2-3, with a possible D match to TRBD2 (6 bases). The CDR3 has 14 residues. V dropped 4 bases and J dropped 1 base, with 9 bases sitting between them. Looked up from germline, CDR1 is SNHLY and CDR2 is FYNNEI.

The chain employs TRBV11-2 and TRBJ1-1, with a possible D match to TRBD1 (5 bases). CDR1 is SGHAT and CDR2 is FQNNGV in the germline V gene. The ends were cut back, 2 bases at V and 1 base at J, with 14 bases in the middle. This CDR3 is 16 amino acids long. CDR3 nucleotide sequence: TGTGCCAGCAGCTTATTCGGGGGGGTGGAGAACACTGAAGCTTTCTTT. This codes for CASSLFGGVENTEAFF.

The gene calls are TRBV2 and TRBJ1-6, with 10 bases matching TRBD1. Germline assignment: CDR1 SNHLY and CDR2 FYNNEI. Trimming removed 4 bases from V and 13 bases from J; junction bases left unmatched: 7. This CDR3 is built from 14 residues. CDR3 loop: CASSGRTGGSPLHF. The CDR3 DNA is TGTGCCAGCAGTGGAAGGACAGGGGGTTCCCCCCTCCACTTT.

The table lists this clone with a few counts. The CDR3 reads CASRAGTSMNEQFF. In DNA, the CDR3 is TGTGCCAGCAGGGCCGGGACTAGTATGAATGAGCAGTTCTTC. The V gene is TRBV7-8, the J gene TRBJ2-1, with 8 nucleotides matching TRBD2. J gave up 7 bases and V 6 bases, and 8 bases lay outside the gene matches. Germline CDR1 reads SGHVS; CDR2 reads FQNEAQ. The CDR3 loop spans 14 amino acids.